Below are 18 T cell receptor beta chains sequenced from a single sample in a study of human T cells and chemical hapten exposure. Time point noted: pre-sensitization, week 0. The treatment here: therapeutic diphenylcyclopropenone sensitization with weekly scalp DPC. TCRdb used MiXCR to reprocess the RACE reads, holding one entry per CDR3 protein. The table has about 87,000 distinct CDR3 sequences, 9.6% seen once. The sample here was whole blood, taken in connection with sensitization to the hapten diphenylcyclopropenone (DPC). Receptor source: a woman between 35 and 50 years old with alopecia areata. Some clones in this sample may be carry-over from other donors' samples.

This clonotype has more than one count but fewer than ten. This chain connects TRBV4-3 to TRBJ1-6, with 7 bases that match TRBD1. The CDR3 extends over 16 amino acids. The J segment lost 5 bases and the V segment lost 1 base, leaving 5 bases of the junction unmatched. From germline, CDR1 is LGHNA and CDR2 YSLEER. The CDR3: CASSQAYGQDNSPLHF. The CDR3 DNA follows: TGCGCCAGCAGCCAAGCGTATGGACAGGATAATTCACCCCTCCACTTT.

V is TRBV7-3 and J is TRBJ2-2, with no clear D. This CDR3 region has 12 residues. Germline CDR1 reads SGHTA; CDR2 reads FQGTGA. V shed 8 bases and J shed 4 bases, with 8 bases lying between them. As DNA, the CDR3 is TGTGCCAGCGGCTCGAGCACCGGGGAGCTGTTTTTT. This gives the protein CASGSSTGELFF.

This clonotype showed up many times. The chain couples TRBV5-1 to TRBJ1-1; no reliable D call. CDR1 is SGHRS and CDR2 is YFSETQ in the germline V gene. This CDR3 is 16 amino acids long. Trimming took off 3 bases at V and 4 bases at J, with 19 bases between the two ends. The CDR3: CASSSLPEEVGTEAFF. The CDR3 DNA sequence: TGCGCCAGCAGCTCGTTACCAGAAGAAGTAGGCACTGAAGCTTTCTTT.

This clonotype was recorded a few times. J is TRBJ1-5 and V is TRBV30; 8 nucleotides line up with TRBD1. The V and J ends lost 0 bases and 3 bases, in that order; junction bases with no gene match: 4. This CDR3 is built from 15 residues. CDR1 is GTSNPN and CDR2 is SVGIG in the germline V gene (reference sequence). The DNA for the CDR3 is TGTGCCTGGAGTGTGATGACAGGGGACAATCAGCCCCAGCATTTT. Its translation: CAWSVMTGDNQPQHF.

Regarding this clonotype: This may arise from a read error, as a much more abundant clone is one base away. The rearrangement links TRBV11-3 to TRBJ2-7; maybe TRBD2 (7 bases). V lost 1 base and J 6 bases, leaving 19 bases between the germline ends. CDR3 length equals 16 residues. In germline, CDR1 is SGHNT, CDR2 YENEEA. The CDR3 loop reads CASSLASNGGPGEQYF. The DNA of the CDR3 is TGTGCCAGCAGCTTAGCCTCCAACGGGGGGCCGGGCGAGCAGTACTTC.

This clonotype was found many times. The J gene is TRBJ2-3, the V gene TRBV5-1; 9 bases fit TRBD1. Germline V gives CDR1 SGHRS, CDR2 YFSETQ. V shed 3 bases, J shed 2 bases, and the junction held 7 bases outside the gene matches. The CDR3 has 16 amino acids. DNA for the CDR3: TGCGCCAGCAGCTCGCGGACAGGGGTTACCACAGATACGCAGTATTTT. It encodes CASSSRTGVTTDTQYF.

CDR3 DNA: TGCGCCAGCACGGACCTTGCCAGGGGCACCGGGGAGCTGTTTTTT. Its protein is CASTDLARGTGELFF. The chain employs TRBV4-3 and TRBJ2-2; TRBD1 might be the D (6 bases). V was cut by 7 bases and J by 4 bases, with 16 bases left in between. Germline V gives CDR1 LGHNA, CDR2 YSLEER. The CDR3 loop spans 15 amino acids.

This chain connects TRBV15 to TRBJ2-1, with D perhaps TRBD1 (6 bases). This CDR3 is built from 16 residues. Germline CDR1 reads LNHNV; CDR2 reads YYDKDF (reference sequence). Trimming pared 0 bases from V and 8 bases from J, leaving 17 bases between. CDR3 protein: CATSRDFATGNHEQFF. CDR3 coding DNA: TGTGCCACCAGCAGAGATTTCGCCACAGGGAATCATGAGCAGTTCTTC.

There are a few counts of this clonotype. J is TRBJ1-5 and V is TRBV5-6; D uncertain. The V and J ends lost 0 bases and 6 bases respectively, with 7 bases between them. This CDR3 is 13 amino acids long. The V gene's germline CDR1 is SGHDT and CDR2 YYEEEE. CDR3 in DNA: TGTGCCAGCAGCTTGGTAGGGCGTCAGCCCCAGCATTTT. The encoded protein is CASSLVGRQPQHF.

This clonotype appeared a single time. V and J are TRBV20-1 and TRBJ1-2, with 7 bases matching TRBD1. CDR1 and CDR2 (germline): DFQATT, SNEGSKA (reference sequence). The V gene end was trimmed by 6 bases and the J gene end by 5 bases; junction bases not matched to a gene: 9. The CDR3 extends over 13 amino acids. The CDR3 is CSAPPQGFYGYTF. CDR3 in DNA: TGCAGTGCCCCTCCACAGGGGTTTTATGGCTACACCTTC.

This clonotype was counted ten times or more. For the CDR3, the DNA is TGTGCCAGCAGTGACAACAACGAGGGCTATGGCTACACCTTC. Translating gives CASSDNNEGYGYTF. The chain links TRBV2 to TRBJ1-2, with D unresolved. The germline CDR1 and CDR2 sequences are SNHLY and FYNNEI. CDR3 length: 14 residues. V shed 3 bases and J shed 4 bases, with 12 bases lying between them.

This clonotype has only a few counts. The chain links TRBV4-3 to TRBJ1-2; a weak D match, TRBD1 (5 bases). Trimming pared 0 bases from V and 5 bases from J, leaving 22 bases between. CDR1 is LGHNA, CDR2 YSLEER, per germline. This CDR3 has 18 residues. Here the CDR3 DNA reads TGCGCCAGCAGCCAAGATAGGGGACTCCCTCAGAGCGCTTATGGCTACACCTTC. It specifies CASSQDRGLPQSAYGYTF.

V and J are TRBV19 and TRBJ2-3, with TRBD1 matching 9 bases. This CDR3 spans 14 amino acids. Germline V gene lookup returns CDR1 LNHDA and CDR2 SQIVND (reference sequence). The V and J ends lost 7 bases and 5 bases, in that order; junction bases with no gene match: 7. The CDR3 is CASNDRGRQDTQYF. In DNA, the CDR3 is TGTGCCAGTAACGACAGGGGGAGGCAAGATACGCAGTATTTT.

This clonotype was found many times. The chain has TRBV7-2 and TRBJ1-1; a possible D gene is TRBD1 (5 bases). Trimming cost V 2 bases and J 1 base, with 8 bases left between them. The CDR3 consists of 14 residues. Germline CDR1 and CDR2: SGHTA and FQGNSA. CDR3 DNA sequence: TGTGCCAGCAGCTTATTTACAGGGAACACTGAAGCTTTCTTT. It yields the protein CASSLFTGNTEAFF.

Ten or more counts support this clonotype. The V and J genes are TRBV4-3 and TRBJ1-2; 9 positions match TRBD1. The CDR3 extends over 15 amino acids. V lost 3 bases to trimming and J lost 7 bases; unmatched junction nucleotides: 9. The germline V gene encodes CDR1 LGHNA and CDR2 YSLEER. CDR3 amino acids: CASSHSGTGYGGYTF. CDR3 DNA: TGCGCCAGCAGCCATTCCGGGACAGGGTACGGTGGCTACACCTTC.

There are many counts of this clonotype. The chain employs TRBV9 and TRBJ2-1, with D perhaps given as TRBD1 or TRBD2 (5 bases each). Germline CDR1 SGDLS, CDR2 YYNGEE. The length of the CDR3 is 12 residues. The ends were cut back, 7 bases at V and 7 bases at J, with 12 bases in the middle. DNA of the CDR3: TGTGCCAGCGCCGGGACCCTGAATGAGCAGTTCTTC. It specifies CASAGTLNEQFF.

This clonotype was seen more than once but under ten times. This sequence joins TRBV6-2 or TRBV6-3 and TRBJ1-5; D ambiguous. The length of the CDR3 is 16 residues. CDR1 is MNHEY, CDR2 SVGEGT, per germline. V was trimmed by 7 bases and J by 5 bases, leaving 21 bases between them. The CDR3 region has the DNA TGTGCCAGCAAGAGGCGGCTACCTCGGCGATATCAGCCCCAGCATTTT. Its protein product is CASKRRLPRRYQPQHF.

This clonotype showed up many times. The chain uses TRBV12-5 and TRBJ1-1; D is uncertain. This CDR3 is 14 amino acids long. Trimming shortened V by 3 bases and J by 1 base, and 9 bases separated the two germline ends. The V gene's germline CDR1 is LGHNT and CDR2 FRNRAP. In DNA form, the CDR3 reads TGTGCTAGTGGTTTCGCCAGGAGGAACACTGAAGCTTTCTTT. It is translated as CASGFARRNTEAFF. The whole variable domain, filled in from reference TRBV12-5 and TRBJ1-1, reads DARVTQTPRHKVTEMGQEVTMRCQPILGHNTVFWYRQTMMQGLELLAYFRNRAPLDDSGMPKDRFSAEMPDATLATLKIQPSEPRDSAVYFCASGFARRNTEAFFGQGTRLTVV.